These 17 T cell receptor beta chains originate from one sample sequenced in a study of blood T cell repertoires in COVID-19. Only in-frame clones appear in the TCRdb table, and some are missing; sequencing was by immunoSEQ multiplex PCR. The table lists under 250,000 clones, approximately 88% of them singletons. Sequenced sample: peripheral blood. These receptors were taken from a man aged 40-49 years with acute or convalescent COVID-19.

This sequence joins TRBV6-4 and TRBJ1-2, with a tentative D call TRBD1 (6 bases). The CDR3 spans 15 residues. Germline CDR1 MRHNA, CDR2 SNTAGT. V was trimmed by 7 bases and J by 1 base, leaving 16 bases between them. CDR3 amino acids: CASISPAGVNYGYTF. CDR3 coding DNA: TGTGCCAGCATTTCCCCGGCAGGGGTTAACTATGGCTACACCTTC.

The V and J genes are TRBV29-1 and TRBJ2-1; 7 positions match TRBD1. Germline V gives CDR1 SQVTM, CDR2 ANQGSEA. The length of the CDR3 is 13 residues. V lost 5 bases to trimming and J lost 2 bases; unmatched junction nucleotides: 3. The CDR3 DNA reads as TGCAGCGTTCAGACAGGGACCTACAATGAGCAGTTCTTC. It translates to CSVQTGTYNEQFF.

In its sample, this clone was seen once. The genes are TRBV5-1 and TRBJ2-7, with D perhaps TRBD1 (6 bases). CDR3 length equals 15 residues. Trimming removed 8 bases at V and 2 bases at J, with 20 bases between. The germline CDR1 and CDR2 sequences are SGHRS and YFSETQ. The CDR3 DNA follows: TGCGCCAGTTCCCTAAATTCCGGACAGACCTACGAGCAGTACTTC. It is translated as CASSLNSGQTYEQYF.

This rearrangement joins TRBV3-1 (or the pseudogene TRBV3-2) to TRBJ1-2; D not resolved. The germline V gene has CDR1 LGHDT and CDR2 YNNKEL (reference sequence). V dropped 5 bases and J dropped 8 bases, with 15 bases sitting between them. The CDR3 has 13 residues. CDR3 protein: CASSSRGPLGYTF. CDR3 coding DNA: TGTGCCAGCAGCTCCAGAGGCCCCTTAGGCTACACCTTC.

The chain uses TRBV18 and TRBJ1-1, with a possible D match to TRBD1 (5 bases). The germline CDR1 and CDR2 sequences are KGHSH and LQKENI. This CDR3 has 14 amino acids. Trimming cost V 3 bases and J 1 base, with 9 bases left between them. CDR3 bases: TGTGCCAGCTCACCTGGCGGGGCGAACACTGAAGCTTTCTTT. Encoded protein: CASSPGGANTEAFF.

The CDR3 reads CASSLMISQGEQFF. The CDR3 DNA sequence: TGTGCCAGCAGCTTAATGATTAGCCAGGGTGAGCAGTTCTTC. The chain links TRBV7-2 to TRBJ2-1; maybe TRBD1 (5 bases). V was cut by 2 bases and J by 9 bases, with 14 bases left in between. The CDR3 consists of 14 residues. The germline gives CDR1 SGHTA, CDR2 FQGNSA.

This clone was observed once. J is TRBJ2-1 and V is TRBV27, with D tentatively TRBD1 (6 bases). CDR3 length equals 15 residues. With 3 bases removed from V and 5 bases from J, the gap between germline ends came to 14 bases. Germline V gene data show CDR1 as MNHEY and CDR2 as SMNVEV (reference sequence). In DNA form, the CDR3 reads TGTGCCAGCAGTTTTAGGGCAGGGGTCCACAATGAGCAGTTCTTC. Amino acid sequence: CASSFRAGVHNEQFF.

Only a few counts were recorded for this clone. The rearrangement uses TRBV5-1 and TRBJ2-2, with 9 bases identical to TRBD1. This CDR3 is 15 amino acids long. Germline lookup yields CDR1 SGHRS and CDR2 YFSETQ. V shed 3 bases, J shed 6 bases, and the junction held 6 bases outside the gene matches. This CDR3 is CASSSGTGSAGELFF. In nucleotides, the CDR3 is TGCGCCAGCAGCTCTGGGACAGGGTCAGCCGGGGAGCTGTTTTTT.

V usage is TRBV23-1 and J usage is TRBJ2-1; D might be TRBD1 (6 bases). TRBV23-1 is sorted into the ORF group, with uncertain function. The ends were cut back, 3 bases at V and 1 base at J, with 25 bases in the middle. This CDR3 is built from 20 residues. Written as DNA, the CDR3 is TGCGCCAGCAGTCAGAATGGGCAGGGGCTTTTTTCTGAATCCTACAATGAGCAGTTCTTC. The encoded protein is CASSQNGQGLFSESYNEQFF.

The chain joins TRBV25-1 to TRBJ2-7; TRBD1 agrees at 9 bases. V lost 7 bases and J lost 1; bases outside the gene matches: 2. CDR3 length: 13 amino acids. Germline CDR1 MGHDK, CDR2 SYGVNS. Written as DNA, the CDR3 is TGTGCCAGCAAACAGGGGGCGTCCTACGAGCAGTACTTC. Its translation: CASKQGASYEQYF.

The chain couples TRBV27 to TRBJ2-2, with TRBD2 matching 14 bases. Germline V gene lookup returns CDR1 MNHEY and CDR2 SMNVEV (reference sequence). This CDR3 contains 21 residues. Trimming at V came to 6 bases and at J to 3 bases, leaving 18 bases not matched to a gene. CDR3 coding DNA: TGTGCCAGCAGCCCTCGACCCGGGACTAGCGGGAGAGGATTATACACCGGGGAGCTGTTTTTT. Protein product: CASSPRPGTSGRGLYTGELFF.

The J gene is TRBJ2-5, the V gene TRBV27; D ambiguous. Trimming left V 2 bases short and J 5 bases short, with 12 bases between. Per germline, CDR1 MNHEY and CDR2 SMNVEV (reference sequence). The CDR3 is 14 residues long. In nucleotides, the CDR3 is TGTGCCAGCAGTTTACTCGCGAACGAGGAGACCCAGTACTTC. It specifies CASSLLANEETQYF.

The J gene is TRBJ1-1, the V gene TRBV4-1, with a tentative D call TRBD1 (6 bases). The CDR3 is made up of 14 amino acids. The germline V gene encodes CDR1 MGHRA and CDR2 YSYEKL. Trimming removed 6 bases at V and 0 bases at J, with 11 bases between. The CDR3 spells CASSQPGVNTEAFF. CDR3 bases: TGCGCCAGCAGTCAGCCAGGGGTGAACACTGAAGCTTTCTTT.

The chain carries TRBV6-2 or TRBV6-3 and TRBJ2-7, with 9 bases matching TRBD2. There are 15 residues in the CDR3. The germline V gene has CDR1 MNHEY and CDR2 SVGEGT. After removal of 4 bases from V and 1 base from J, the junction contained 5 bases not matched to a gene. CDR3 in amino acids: CASSSRSGGSYEQYF. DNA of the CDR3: TGTGCCAGCAGTTCCCGCAGCGGGGGGTCCTACGAGCAGTACTTC.

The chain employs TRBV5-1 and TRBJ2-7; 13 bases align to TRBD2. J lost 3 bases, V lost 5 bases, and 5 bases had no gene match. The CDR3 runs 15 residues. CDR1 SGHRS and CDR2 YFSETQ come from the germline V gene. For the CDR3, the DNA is TGCGCCAGCAGACTGGGACTAGCGGGGAACTACGAGCAGTACTTC. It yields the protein CASRLGLAGNYEQYF.

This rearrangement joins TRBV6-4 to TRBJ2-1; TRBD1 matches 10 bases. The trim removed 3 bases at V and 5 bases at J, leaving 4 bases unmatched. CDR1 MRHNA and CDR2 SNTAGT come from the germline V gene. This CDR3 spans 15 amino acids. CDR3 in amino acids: CASSEGQGPHNEQFF. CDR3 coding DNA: TGTGCCAGCAGTGAGGGACAGGGGCCCCACAATGAGCAGTTCTTC.

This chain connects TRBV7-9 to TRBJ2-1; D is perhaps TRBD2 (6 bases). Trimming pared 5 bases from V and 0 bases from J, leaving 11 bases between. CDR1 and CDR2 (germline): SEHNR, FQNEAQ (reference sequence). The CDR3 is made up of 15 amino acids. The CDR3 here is CASSEDGSSYNEQFF. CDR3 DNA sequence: TGTGCCAGCAGCGAAGACGGGAGCTCCTACAATGAGCAGTTCTTC.